The clone carrying this TCR beta chain is a singleton in its sample. Its target is unknown. These data are taken from a study of regulatory T cells. Overall study findings and caveats: Patient repertoires had restricted TRB V-J pairs and skewed V and J usage, most in Tregs.

Primers: 52 TRBV forward and 13 TRBJ reverse. The assay was immunoSEQ multiplex PCR, and TCRdb's table has in-frame clones only and misses some. The table lists more than 15,000 clones, more than 90% of them singletons. All CD3G-deficient patients showed autoimmunity, more severe in two. Sequencing was done on a sample of CD8+ T cells sorted from blood. The receptor comes from a person aged 18-35 years with CD3G deficiency.

In DNA, the CDR3 is TGTGCCAGCAGCATTGGACAGGGGGGTGAAAAACTGTTTTTT. Protein sequence: CASSIGQGGEKLFF. The rearrangement joins TRBV7-6 to TRBJ1-4; 10 positions agree with TRBD1. The CDR3 consists of 14 residues. The trim removed 5 bases at V and 7 bases at J, leaving 4 bases unmatched. Looked up from germline, CDR1 is SGHVS and CDR2 is FNYEAQ. Combining the CDR3 with reference TRBV7-6 and TRBJ1-4 gives the whole variable domain GAGVSQSPRYKVTKRGQDVALRCDPISGHVSLYWYRQALGQGPEFLTYFNYEAQQDKSGLPNDRFSAERPEGSISTLTIQRTEQRDSAMYRCASSIGQGGEKLFFGSGTQLSVL.